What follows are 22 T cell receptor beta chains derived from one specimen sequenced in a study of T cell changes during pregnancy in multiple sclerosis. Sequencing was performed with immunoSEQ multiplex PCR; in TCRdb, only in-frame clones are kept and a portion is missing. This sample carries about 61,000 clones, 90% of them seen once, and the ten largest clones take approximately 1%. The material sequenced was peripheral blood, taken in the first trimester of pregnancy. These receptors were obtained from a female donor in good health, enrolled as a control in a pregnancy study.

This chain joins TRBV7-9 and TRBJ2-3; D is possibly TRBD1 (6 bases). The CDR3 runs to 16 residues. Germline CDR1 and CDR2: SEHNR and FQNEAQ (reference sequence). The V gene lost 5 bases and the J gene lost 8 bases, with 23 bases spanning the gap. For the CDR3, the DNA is TGTGCCAGCAGCCCCCGAGGGCTTGGGGGCCCGGGTACGCAGTATTTT. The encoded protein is CASSPRGLGGPGTQYF.

The CDR3, as DNA: TGTGCCAGCAGCGCCAAGCAGGGAAGCACCGGGGAGCTGTTTTTT. Its protein is CASSAKQGSTGELFF. The V and J genes are TRBV9 and TRBJ2-2; D possibly corresponds to TRBD1 (5 bases). Per germline, CDR1 SGDLS and CDR2 YYNGEE. The ends were cut back, 3 bases at V and 4 bases at J, with 13 bases in the middle. This CDR3 spans 15 amino acids.

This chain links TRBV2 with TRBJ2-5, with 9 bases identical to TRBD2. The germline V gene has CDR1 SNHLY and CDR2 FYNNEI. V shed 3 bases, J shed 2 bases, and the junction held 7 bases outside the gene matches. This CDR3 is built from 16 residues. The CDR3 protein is CASSDPLAGYQETQYF. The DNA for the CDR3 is TGTGCCAGCAGTGATCCCCTAGCGGGGTATCAAGAGACCCAGTACTTC.

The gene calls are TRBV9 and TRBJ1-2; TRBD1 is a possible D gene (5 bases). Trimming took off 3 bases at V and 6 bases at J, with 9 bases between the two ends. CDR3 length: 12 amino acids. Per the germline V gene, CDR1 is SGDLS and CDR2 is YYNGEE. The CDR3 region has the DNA TGTGCCAGCAGCGGGACGGGGGATGGCTACACCTTC. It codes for CASSGTGDGYTF. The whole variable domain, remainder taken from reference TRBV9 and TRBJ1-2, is DSGVTQTPKHLITATGQRVTLRCSPRSGDLSVYWYQQSLDQGLQFLIQYYNGEERAKGNILERFSAQQFPDLHSELNLSSLELGDSALYFCASSGTGDGYTFGSGTRLTVV.

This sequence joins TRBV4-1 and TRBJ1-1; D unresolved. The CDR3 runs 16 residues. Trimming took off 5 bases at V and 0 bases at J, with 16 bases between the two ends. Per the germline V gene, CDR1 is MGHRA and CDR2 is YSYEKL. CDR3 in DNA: TGCGCCAGCAGCGGGGAGGTGCTGCCAATGAACACTGAAGCTTTCTTT. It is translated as CASSGEVLPMNTEAFF.

Here the CDR3 reads CASSLDHSGANVLTF. CDR3 DNA: TGTGCCAGCAGCTTAGATCACTCTGGGGCCAACGTCCTGACTTTC. V is TRBV7-8 and J is TRBJ2-6; D gene ambiguous. Per germline, CDR1 SGHVS and CDR2 FQNEAQ. V was shortened by 1 base and J by 0 bases, with 4 bases between the two germline ends. CDR3 length: 15 amino acids.

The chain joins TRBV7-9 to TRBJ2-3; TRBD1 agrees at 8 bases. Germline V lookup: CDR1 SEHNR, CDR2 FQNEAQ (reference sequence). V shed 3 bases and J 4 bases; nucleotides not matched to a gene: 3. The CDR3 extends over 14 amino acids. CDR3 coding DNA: TGTGCCAGCAGCTTCGCGACAGGGGCAGATACGCAGTATTTT. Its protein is CASSFATGADTQYF.

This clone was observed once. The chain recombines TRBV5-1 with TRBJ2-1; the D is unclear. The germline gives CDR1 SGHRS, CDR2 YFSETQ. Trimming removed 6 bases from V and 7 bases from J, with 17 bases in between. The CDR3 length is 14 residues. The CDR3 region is CASTLTSAGNEQFF. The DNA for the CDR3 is TGCGCCAGCACGCTCACCTCCGCCGGGAATGAGCAGTTCTTC.

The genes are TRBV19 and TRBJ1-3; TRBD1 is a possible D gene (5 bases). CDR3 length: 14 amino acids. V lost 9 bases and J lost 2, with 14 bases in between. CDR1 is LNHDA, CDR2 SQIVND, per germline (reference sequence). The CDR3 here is CASSRDRPGNTIYF. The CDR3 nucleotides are TGTGCCAGCAGCAGGGATCGGCCTGGAAACACCATATATTTT.

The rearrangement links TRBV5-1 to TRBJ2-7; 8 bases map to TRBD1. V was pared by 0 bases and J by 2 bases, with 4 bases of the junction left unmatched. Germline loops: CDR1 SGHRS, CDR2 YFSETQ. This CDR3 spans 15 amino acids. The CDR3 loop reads CASSLEPDRAYEQYF. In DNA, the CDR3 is TGCGCCAGCAGCTTGGAACCGGACAGGGCCTACGAGCAGTACTTC.

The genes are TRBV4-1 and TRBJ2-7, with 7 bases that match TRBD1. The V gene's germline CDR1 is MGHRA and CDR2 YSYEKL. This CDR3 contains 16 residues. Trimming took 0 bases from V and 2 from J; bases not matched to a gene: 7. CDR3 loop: CASSQDLETGTYEQYF. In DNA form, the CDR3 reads TGCGCCAGCAGCCAAGATTTGGAGACAGGGACCTACGAGCAGTACTTC.

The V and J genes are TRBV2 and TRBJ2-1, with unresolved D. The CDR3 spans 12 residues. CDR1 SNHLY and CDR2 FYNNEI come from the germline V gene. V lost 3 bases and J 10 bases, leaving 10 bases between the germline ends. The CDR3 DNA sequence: TGTGCCAGCAGTGATACAGCAAGGGAGCAGTTCTTC. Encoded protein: CASSDTAREQFF. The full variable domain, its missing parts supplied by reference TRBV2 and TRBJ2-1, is EPEVTQTPSHQVTQMGQEVILRCVPISNHLYFYWYRQILGQKVEFLVSFYNNEISEKSEIFDDQFSVERPDGSNFTLKIRSTKLEDSAMYFCASSDTAREQFFGPGTRLTVL.

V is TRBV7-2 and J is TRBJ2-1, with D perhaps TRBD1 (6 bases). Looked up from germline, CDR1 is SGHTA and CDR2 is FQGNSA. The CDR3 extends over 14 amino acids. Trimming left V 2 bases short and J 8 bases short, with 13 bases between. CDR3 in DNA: TGTGCCAGCAGCTTACCAGGGGTGGGATATGAGCAGTTCTTC. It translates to CASSLPGVGYEQFF. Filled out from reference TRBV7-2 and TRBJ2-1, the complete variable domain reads GAGVSQSPSNKVTEKGKDVELRCDPISGHTALYWYRQSLGQGLEFLIYFQGNSAPDKSGLPSDRFSAERTGGSVSTLTIQRTQQEDSAVYLCASSLPGVGYEQFFGPGTRLTVL.

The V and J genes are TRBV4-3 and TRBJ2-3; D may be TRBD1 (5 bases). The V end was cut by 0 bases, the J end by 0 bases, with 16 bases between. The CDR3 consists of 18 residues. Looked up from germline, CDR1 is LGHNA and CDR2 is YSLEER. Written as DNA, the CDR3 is TGCGCCAGCAGCCAAGATTCCCTAGGGGCCGACAGCACAGATACGCAGTATTTT. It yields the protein CASSQDSLGADSTDTQYF.

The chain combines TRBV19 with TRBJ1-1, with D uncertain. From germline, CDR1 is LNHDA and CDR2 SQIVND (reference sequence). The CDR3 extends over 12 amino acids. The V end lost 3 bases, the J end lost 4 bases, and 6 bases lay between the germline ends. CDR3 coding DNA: TGTGCCAGTAGTATCACGGTCACTGAAGCTTTCTTT. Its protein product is CASSITVTEAFF.

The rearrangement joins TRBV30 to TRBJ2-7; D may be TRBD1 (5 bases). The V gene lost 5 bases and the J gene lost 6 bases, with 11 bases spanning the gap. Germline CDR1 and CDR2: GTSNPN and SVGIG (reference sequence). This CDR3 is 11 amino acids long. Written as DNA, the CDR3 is TGTGCCTGGGAAGGGGTTGGCGAGCAGTACTTC. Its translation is CAWEGVGEQYF.

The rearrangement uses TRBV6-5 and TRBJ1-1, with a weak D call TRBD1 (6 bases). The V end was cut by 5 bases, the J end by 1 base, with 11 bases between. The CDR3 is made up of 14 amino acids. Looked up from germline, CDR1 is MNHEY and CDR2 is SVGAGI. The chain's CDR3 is CASSTGIRNTEAFF. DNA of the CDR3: TGTGCCAGCAGTACAGGGATCAGGAACACTGAAGCTTTCTTT.

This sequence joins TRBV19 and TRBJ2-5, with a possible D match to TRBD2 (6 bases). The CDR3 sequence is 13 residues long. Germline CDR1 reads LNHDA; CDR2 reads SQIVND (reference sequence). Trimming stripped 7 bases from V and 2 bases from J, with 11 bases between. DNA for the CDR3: TGTGCCAGTATTGGGGGGTTTCAAGAGACCCAGTACTTC. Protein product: CASIGGFQETQYF.

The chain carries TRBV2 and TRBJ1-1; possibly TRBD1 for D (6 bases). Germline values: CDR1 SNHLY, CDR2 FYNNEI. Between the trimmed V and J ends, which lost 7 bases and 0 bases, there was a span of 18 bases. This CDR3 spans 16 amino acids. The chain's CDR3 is CASIFGGARMNTEAFF. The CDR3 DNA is TGTGCCAGCATATTTGGGGGGGCGCGAATGAACACTGAAGCTTTCTTT.

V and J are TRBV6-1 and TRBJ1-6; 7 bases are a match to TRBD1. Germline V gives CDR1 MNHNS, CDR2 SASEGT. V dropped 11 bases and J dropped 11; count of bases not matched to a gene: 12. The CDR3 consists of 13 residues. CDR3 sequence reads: CAVRADRVTPLHF. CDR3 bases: TGTGCCGTCCGCGCAGACAGGGTCACACCCCTCCACTTT.

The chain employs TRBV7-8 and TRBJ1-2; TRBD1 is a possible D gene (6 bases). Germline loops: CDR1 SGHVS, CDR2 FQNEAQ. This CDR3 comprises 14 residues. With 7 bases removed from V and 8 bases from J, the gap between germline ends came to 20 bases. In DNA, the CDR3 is TGTGCCAGCACCGAACAGGGAACAAGGTTAGGCTACACCTTC. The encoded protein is CASTEQGTRLGYTF.

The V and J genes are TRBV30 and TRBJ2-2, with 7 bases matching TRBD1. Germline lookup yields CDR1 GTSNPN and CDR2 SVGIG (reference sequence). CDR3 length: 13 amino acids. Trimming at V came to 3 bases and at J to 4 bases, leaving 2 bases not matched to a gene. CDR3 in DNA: TGTGCCTGGAGACAGGGGTTCACCGGGGAGCTGTTTTTT. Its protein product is CAWRQGFTGELFF.